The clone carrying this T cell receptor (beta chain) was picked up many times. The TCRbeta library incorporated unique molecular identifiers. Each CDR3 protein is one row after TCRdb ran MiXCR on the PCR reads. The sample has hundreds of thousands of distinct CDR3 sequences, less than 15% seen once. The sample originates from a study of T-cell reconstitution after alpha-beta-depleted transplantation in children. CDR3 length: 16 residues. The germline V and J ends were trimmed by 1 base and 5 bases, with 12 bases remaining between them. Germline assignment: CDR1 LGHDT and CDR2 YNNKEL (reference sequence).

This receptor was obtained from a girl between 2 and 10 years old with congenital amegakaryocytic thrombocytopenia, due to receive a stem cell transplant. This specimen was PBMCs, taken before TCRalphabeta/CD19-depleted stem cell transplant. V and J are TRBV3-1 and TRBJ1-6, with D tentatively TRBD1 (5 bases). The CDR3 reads CASSQGWGRDNSPLHF. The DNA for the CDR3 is TGTGCCAGCAGCCAAGGATGGGGACGGGATAATTCACCCCTCCACTTT. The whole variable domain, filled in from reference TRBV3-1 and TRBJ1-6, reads DTAVSQTPKYLVTQMGNDKSIKCEQNLGHDTMYWYKQDSKKFLKIMFSYNNKELIINETVPNRFSPKSPDKAHLNLHINSLELGDSAVYFCASSQGWGRDNSPLHFGNGTRLTVT.